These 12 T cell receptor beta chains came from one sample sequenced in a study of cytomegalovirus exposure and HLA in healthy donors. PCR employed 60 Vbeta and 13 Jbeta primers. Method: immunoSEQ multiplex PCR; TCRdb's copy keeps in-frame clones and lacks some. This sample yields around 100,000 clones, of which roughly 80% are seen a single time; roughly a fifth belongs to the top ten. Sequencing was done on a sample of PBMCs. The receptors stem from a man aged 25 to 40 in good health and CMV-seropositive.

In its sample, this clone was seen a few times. The CDR3 loop is CASSLGLAGGSYEQYF. The CDR3 DNA sequence: TGTGCCAGCAGCTTGGGACTAGCGGGGGGATCGTACGAGCAGTACTTC. V gene TRBV5-6 combines with J gene TRBJ2-7; 13 nucleotides line up with TRBD2. This CDR3 comprises 16 residues. Germline CDR1 reads SGHDT; CDR2 reads YYEEEE. V lost 0 bases and J lost 4; bases outside the gene matches: 4.

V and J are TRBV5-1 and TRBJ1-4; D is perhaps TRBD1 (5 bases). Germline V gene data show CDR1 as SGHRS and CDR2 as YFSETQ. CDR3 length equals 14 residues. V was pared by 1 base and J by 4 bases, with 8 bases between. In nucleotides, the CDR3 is TGCGCCAGCAGCTTGAGGCAGGGTAATGAAAAACTGTTTTTT. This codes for CASSLRQGNEKLFF.

CDR3 in DNA: TGTGCCAGCAGGACTGCCTCGGCAGACGACTACGAGCAGTACTTC. This sequence encodes CASRTASADDYEQYF. V is TRBV28 and J is TRBJ2-7; D gene unclear. CDR1 and CDR2 (germline): MDHEN, SYDVKM. The CDR3 is made up of 15 amino acids. V lost 6 bases, J lost 3 bases, and 18 bases lay in between.

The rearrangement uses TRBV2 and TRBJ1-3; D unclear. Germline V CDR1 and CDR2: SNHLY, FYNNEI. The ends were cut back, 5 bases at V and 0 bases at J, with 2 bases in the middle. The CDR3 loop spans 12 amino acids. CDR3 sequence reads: CASSYSGNTIYF. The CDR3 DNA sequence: TGTGCCAGCAGTTACTCTGGAAACACCATATATTTT.

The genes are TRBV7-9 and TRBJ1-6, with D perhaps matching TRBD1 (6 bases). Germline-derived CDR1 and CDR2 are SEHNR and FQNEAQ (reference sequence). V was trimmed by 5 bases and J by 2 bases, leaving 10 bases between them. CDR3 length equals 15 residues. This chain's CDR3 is CASSGEGAYNSPLHF. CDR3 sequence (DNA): TGTGCCAGCAGCGGGGAGGGGGCCTATAATTCACCCCTCCACTTT.

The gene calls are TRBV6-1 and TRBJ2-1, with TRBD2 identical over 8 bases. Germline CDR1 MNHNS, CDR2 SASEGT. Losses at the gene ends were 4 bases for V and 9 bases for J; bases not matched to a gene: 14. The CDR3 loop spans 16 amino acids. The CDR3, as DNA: TGTGCCAGCAGTGTAGTGAACGGGGGGGCGCGGGGTGAGCAGTTCTTC. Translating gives CASSVVNGGARGEQFF.

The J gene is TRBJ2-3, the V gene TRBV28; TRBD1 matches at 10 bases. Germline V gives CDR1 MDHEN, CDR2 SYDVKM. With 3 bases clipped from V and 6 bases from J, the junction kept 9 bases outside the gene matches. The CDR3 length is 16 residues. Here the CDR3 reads CASSLTGGFPVDTQYF. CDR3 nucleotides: TGTGCCAGCAGTTTGACAGGGGGCTTCCCTGTGGATACGCAGTATTTT. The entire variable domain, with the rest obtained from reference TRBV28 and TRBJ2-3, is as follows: DVKVTQSSRYLVKRTGEKVFLECVQDMDHENMFWYRQDPGLGLRLIYFSYDVKMKEKGDIPEGYSVSREKKERFSLILESASTNQTSMYLCASSLTGGFPVDTQYFGPGTRLTVL.

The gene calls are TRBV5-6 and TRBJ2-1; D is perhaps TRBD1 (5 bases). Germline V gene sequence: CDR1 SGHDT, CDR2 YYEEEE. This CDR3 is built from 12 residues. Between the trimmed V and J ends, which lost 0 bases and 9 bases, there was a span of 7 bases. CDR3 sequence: CASSLVQGEQFF. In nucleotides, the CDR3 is TGTGCCAGCAGCTTGGTTCAGGGTGAGCAGTTCTTC. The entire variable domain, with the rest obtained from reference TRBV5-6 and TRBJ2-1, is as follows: DAGVTQSPTHLIKTRGQQVTLRCSPKSGHDTVSWYQQALGQGPQFIFQYYEEEERQRGNFPDRFSGHQFPNYSSELNVNALLLGDSALYLCASSLVQGEQFFGPGTRLTVL.

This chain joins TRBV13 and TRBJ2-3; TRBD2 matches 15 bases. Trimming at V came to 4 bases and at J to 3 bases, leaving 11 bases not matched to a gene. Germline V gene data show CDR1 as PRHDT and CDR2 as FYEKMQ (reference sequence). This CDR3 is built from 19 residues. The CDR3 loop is CASSSHLSGLAGGTDTQYF. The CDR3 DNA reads TGTGCCAGCAGCTCCCACCTCTCAGGACTAGCGGGGGGGACAGATACGCAGTATTTT.

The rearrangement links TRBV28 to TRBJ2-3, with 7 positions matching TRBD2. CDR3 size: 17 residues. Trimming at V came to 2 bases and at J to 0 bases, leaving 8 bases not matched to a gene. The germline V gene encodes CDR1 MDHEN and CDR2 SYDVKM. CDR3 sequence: CASSLGPGGTSTDTQYF. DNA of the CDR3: TGTGCCAGCAGTTTAGGGCCGGGGGGTACTAGCACAGATACGCAGTATTTT.

CDR3 loop: CASSFWDRRNSPLHF. CDR3 nucleotide sequence: TGTGCCAGCAGCTTTTGGGACAGGCGTAATTCACCCCTCCACTTT. The gene calls are TRBV7-9 and TRBJ1-6; 8 nucleotides agree with TRBD1. V lost 3 bases to trimming and J lost 6 bases; unmatched junction nucleotides: 4. Per the germline V gene, CDR1 is SEHNR and CDR2 is FQNEAQ (reference sequence). The length of the CDR3 is 15 residues.

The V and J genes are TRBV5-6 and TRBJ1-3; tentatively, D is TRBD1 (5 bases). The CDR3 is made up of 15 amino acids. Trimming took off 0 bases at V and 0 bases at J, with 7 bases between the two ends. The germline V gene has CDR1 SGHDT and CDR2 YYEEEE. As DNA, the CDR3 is TGTGCCAGCAGCTTGGGGGGCTTCTCTGGAAACACCATATATTTT. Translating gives CASSLGGFSGNTIYF.